Presented here are 22 T cell receptor beta chains from one specimen sequenced in a study of OX40 agonist ivuxolimab in advanced cancers. Libraries were prepared by immunoSEQ multiplex PCR; TCRdb keeps only in-frame clonotypes and omits some of them. The repertoire holds tens of thousands of clones, with approximately 90% as singletons. The sequenced sample was CD4+ or CD8+ T cells sorted from blood, obtained in a trial of the OX40 agonist ivuxolimab. Every receptor here comes from an adult with an advanced solid tumor such as melanoma, head and neck, liver or kidney cancer.

Here the CDR3 DNA reads TGCGCCAGCAGACGACAGGGAGGCGACGAGCAGTACTTC. Translated, it gives CASRRQGGDEQYF. The V gene is TRBV10-2, the J gene TRBJ2-7; perhaps TRBD1 as D (7 bases). V was trimmed by 6 bases and J by 5 bases, leaving 14 bases between them. The CDR3 loop spans 13 amino acids. CDR1 and CDR2 (germline): WSHSY, SAAADI.

CDR3 coding DNA: TGTGCCAGTAGTGCCCCGCTGAACAGGGCCGGCAATCAGCCCCAGCATTTT. It specifies CASSAPLNRAGNQPQHF. The chain employs TRBV19 and TRBJ1-5, with D perhaps TRBD1 (6 bases). Germline V gene sequence: CDR1 LNHDA, CDR2 SQIVND (reference sequence). V was cut by 5 bases and J by 2 bases, with 19 bases left in between. The CDR3 sequence is 17 residues long.

The chain joins TRBV13 to TRBJ2-7; tentative D call: TRBD1 (5 bases). Germline loops: CDR1 PRHDT, CDR2 FYEKMQ (reference sequence). The CDR3 spans 14 residues. The germline V and J ends were trimmed by 5 bases and 0 bases, with 11 bases remaining between them. The DNA of the CDR3 is TGTGCCAGCAGCCTTACAGGTGTCTCCTACGAGCAGTACTTC. Translated: CASSLTGVSYEQYF.

This sequence joins TRBV27 and TRBJ2-5; 8 nucleotides align to TRBD1. Matching the DNA end better, TRBJ2-7 makes the J call doubtful. This CDR3 is built from 15 residues. Germline V gene sequence: CDR1 MNHEY, CDR2 SMNVEV (reference sequence). The CDR3 nucleotides are TGTGCCAGCAGTTTAGCCCAGACAGGGGTCCACGAGCAGTACTTC. Amino acids: CASSLAQTGVHEQYF.

The chain joins TRBV19 to TRBJ1-4, with D unresolved. This CDR3 is 15 amino acids long. With 1 base removed from V and 0 bases from J, the gap between germline ends came to 6 bases. The germline V gene has CDR1 LNHDA and CDR2 SQIVND (reference sequence). The CDR3 reads CASSIVAATNEKLFF. The CDR3 DNA is TGTGCCAGTAGTATAGTTGCCGCAACTAATGAAAAACTGTTTTTT.

This chain links TRBV6-6 with TRBJ2-2; TRBD2 is a possible D gene (6 bases). V lost 0 bases, J lost 7 bases, and 9 bases lay in between. Germline V gene lookup returns CDR1 MNHNY and CDR2 SVGAGI (reference sequence). CDR3 length: 14 amino acids. CDR3 in DNA: TGTGCCAGCAGTTACTCGGTGGGGGGCGGGGAGCTGTTTTTT. It specifies CASSYSVGGGELFF.

This chain connects TRBV4-1 to TRBJ2-3, with TRBD1 matching over 9 bases. Germline CDR1 is MGHRA and CDR2 is YSYEKL. The CDR3 is 15 residues long. V lost 4 bases and J lost 2; bases outside the gene matches: 4. The CDR3 spells CASSPGTGYTDTQYF. CDR3 nucleotides: TGCGCCAGCAGCCCCGGGACAGGGTACACAGATACGCAGTATTTT.

V is TRBV7-9 and J is TRBJ1-1; possibly TRBD1 for D (5 bases). Germline V CDR1 and CDR2: SEHNR, FQNEAQ (reference sequence). The CDR3 length is 13 residues. V lost 2 bases, J lost 7 bases, and 11 bases lay in between. CDR3 region: CASSLTVQGEAFF. The CDR3 DNA reads as TGTGCCAGCAGCTTAACCGTGCAGGGTGAAGCTTTCTTT.

The chain uses TRBV28 and TRBJ2-7; weak D call: TRBD2 (5 bases). The V gene lost 3 bases and the J gene lost 3 bases, with 24 bases spanning the gap. Germline values: CDR1 MDHEN, CDR2 SYDVKM. This CDR3 is built from 18 residues. CDR3 sequence reads: CASSFDFSPGGLIYEQYF. The CDR3, as DNA: TGTGCCAGCAGTTTCGATTTCTCACCTGGAGGCTTGATCTACGAGCAGTACTTC.

This chain joins TRBV7-2 and TRBJ2-2; D might be TRBD2 (6 bases). CDR1 is SGHTA, CDR2 FQGNSA, per germline. V was clipped by 5 bases and J by 4 bases, with 17 bases between them. The CDR3 sequence is 16 residues long. The CDR3 loop reads CASSPRLARGTGELFF. CDR3 sequence (DNA): TGTGCCAGCAGCCCGCGGCTAGCGCGAGGCACCGGGGAGCTGTTTTTT. Full variable domain (missing parts from reference TRBV7-2 and TRBJ2-2): GAGVSQSPSNKVTEKGKDVELRCDPISGHTALYWYRQSLGQGLEFLIYFQGNSAPDKSGLPSDRFSAERTGGSVSTLTIQRTQQEDSAVYLCASSPRLARGTGELFFGEGSRLTVL.

V gene TRBV6-5 combines with J gene TRBJ2-3; 7 bases agree with TRBD2. This CDR3 is built from 16 residues. V was pared by 2 bases and J by 4 bases, with 9 bases of the junction left unmatched. The germline gives CDR1 MNHEY, CDR2 SVGAGI. The CDR3 DNA follows: TGTGCCAGCAGTTACGGGGCGGGAGTGTTATCAGATACGCAGTATTTT. Its translation is CASSYGAGVLSDTQYF.

A few counts support this clone. For the CDR3, the DNA is TGTGCCAGCAGTGATCGGGCGTACGAGCAGTACTTC. Its translation is CASSDRAYEQYF. The gene calls are TRBV6-5 and TRBJ2-7; D not resolved. The V end was cut by 5 bases, the J end by 4 bases, with 9 bases between. The CDR3 is 12 amino acids. The germline CDR1 and CDR2 sequences are MNHEY and SVGAGI.

The rearrangement joins TRBV28 to TRBJ1-1; 11 positions match TRBD1. This CDR3 has 14 residues. Germline values: CDR1 MDHEN, CDR2 SYDVKM. Trimming took 2 bases from V and 8 from J; bases not matched to a gene: 4. The CDR3 DNA sequence: TGTGCCAGCAGTTTAGGGGGACAGGGGGGCGAAGCTTTCTTT. This encodes CASSLGGQGGEAFF.

The V call is TRBV15, the J call TRBJ2-1, with TRBD2 matching 8 bases. CDR1 LNHNV and CDR2 YYDKDF come from the germline V gene (reference sequence). After removal of 3 bases from V and 5 bases from J, the junction contained 9 bases not matched to a gene. The CDR3 is 16 amino acids. The CDR3: CATSRGSGRSHNEQFF. Here the CDR3 DNA reads TGTGCCACCAGCAGGGGGAGCGGGAGATCCCACAATGAGCAGTTCTTC.

The rearrangement uses TRBV18 and TRBJ2-7; TRBD1 or TRBD2 may be the D gene (5 bases each). The CDR3 loop spans 14 amino acids. Per the germline V gene, CDR1 is KGHSH and CDR2 is LQKENI. Trimming left V 3 bases short and J 0 bases short, with 9 bases between. CDR3 protein: CASSPRDGSYEQYF. The CDR3 nucleotides read TGTGCCAGCTCACCCCGGGACGGCTCCTACGAGCAGTACTTC.

Written as DNA, the CDR3 is TGTGCCTGGAGTGTAACCCGATCCCTCAGCTCCTACAATGAGCAGTTCTTC. It encodes CAWSVTRSLSSYNEQFF. The genes are TRBV30 and TRBJ2-1; no clear D gene. The CDR3 spans 17 residues. Germline CDR1 GTSNPN, CDR2 SVGIG (reference sequence). Deletions cut 0 bases from V and 0 bases from J, with 15 bases between.

This rearrangement joins TRBV5-1 to TRBJ2-1, with a tentative D call TRBD2 (7 bases). Germline V CDR1 and CDR2: SGHRS, YFSETQ. V dropped 4 bases and J dropped 8 bases, with 19 bases sitting between them. CDR3 length equals 15 residues. Here the CDR3 reads CASSPGTTGGDEQFF. CDR3 sequence (DNA): TGCGCCAGCAGCCCGGGGACTACCGGGGGCGATGAGCAGTTCTTC.

The chain combines TRBV6-1 with TRBJ2-2; D is ambiguous. The CDR3 consists of 15 residues. Germline CDR1 MNHNS, CDR2 SASEGT. V shed 6 bases and J shed 4 bases, with 15 bases lying between them. The CDR3 bases are TGTGCCAGCAGCGCTTCAAGGGCGGTCACCGGGGAGCTGTTTTTT. This encodes CASSASRAVTGELFF.

This clone was seen a single time. This chain connects TRBV9 to TRBJ2-1, with TRBD2 identical over 9 bases. The CDR3 is made up of 18 amino acids. The germline V gene has CDR1 SGDLS and CDR2 YYNGEE. With 3 bases clipped from V and 0 bases from J, the junction kept 10 bases outside the gene matches. CDR3 residues: CASSDGSGRFSSYNEQFF. CDR3 DNA sequence: TGTGCCAGCAGCGACGGGAGCGGGAGGTTCAGCTCCTACAATGAGCAGTTCTTC.

The rearrangement joins TRBV9 to TRBJ1-4; TRBD1 matches 10 bases. Germline CDR1 SGDLS, CDR2 YYNGEE. The V segment lost 6 bases and the J segment 7 bases; nucleotides outside the gene matches: 6. The CDR3 extends over 14 amino acids. In DNA, the CDR3 is TGTGCCAGCAATATGGGACAGGGGTTTGAAAAACTGTTTTTT. The encoded protein is CASNMGQGFEKLFF.

This clone is a singleton in its sample. At one of its ends the junction is not consistent with the germline gene, which may arise from a read error. This chain connects TRBV7-7 to TRBJ2-2; maybe TRBD2 (6 bases). Germline values: CDR1 SSHAT, CDR2 FNYEAQ (reference sequence). The CDR3 loop spans 16 amino acids. CDR3 region: CASSLEVVEGTGELFF. The CDR3 DNA is TGTGCTAGCAGCTTAGAAGTGGTGGAGGGCACCGGGGAGCTGTTTTTT.

This rearrangement joins TRBV6-5 to TRBJ1-5; a possible D gene is TRBD1 (5 bases). V shed 10 bases and J shed 6 bases, with 19 bases lying between them. Germline assignment: CDR1 MNHEY and CDR2 SVGAGI. CDR3 length: 14 residues. The CDR3 nucleotides read TGTGCCACCGGGACGAAGTGGAGGGGTCAGCCCCAGCATTTT. Amino acids: CATGTKWRGQPQHF.